This T cell receptor beta chain is from a study of technical replicates of blood from a few donors. The CDR3 is made up of 14 amino acids. The V end lost 5 bases, the J end lost 5 bases, and 16 bases lay between the germline ends. Looked up from germline, CDR1 is MNHEY and CDR2 is SMNVEV (reference sequence). The data were produced by immunoSEQ multiplex PCR, yet TCRdb's version contains in-frame clones alone and is incomplete. In the table there are approximately 79,000 clones, roughly 97% of which are singletons. The sample consisted of T cells isolated from PBMCs. The V gene is TRBV27, the J gene TRBJ2-7, with D possibly matching TRBD1 (5 bases). This TCR was recovered from a human donor in good health. This CDR3 reads CASSVQGGSNEQYF. The CDR3 nucleotides are TGTGCCAGCAGTGTCCAGGGTGGATCCAACGAGCAGTACTTC.